A single sample gave rise to the 28 T cell receptor beta chains below, sequenced in a study of chemoradiotherapy in HPV16-positive cancers. The data were produced by immunoSEQ multiplex PCR, yet TCRdb's version contains in-frame clones alone and is incomplete. This table holds 35,000 to 45,000 clones, around 76% found once. The sample here was blood, taken from a patient who underwent chemoradiotherapy. Receptors originate from a human donor with HPV-associated anogenital cancer.

The chain carries TRBV2 and TRBJ2-1; D is possibly TRBD1 (6 bases). Germline values: CDR1 SNHLY, CDR2 FYNNEI. The CDR3 is 15 residues long. V shed 3 bases and J shed 4 bases, with 13 bases lying between them. The CDR3, as DNA: TGTGCCAGCAGTGATTTAGGGCAGGGGTACAATGAGCAGTTCTTC. This gives the protein CASSDLGQGYNEQFF.

J is TRBJ1-4 and V is TRBV18; D possibly corresponds to TRBD1 (6 bases). Trimming stripped 3 bases from V and 8 bases from J, with 16 bases between. CDR1 is KGHSH, CDR2 LQKENI, per germline. This CDR3 region has 15 residues. CDR3 in DNA: TGTGCCAGCTCACCCCGGCAGGGGCGGGAGGAAAAACTGTTTTTT. Translating gives CASSPRQGREEKLFF. Full variable domain (missing parts from reference TRBV18 and TRBJ1-4): NAGVMQNPRHLVRRRGQEARLRCSPMKGHSHVYWYRQLPEEGLKFMVYLQKENIIDESGMPKERFSAEFPKEGPSILRIQQVVRGDSAAYFCASSPRQGREEKLFFGSGTQLSVL.

The CDR3 loop is CASRAWGGTEAFF. As DNA, the CDR3 is TGTGCCAGCAGGGCTTGGGGGGGCACTGAAGCTTTCTTT. V usage is TRBV6-1 and J usage is TRBJ1-1; D might be TRBD1 (5 bases). V lost 6 bases to trimming and J lost 4 bases, with 12 bases between them. The length of the CDR3 is 13 residues. CDR1 is MNHNS, CDR2 SASEGT, per germline.

In its sample, this clone was seen a few times. The rearrangement joins TRBV19 to TRBJ1-6, with a possible D match to TRBD1 (6 bases). Germline V CDR1 and CDR2: LNHDA, SQIVND (reference sequence). The CDR3 totals 16 residues. The ends were cut back, 5 bases at V and 4 bases at J, with 15 bases in the middle. The CDR3 coding sequence is TGTGCCAGTAGTGGGCCCATCGGACAGTATAATTCACCCCTCCACTTT. It encodes CASSGPIGQYNSPLHF. Full variable domain (outside the CDR3, taken from reference TRBV19 and TRBJ1-6): DGGITQSPKYLFRKEGQNVTLSCEQNLNHDAMYWYRQDPGQGLRLIYYSQIVNDFQKGDIAEGYSVSREKKESFPLTVTSAQKNPTAFYLCASSGPIGQYNSPLHFGNGTRLTVT.

The chain has TRBV7-8 and TRBJ1-2; 8 bases are shared with TRBD1. Germline trimming cut 0 bases from V and 7 bases from J; bases unmatched to any gene: 4. Germline assignment: CDR1 SGHVS and CDR2 FQNEAQ. There are 14 residues in the CDR3. This CDR3 is CASSLAQGAAGYTF. CDR3 in DNA: TGTGCCAGCAGCTTAGCGCAGGGGGCGGCTGGCTACACCTTC.

The chain carries TRBV18 and TRBJ2-7; TRBD1 is a possible D gene (6 bases). Trimming took 5 bases from V and 4 from J, leaving 9 bases between them. The CDR3 has 12 residues. CDR1 and CDR2 from the germline V gene are KGHSH and LQKENI. In DNA, the CDR3 is TGTGCCAGCTCATCGGACAGTTACGAGCAGTACTTC. This encodes CASSSDSYEQYF.

The chain links TRBV30 to TRBJ2-3; 11 nucleotides match TRBD2. Trimming removed 4 bases from V and 6 bases from J; junction bases left unmatched: 6. This CDR3 comprises 14 residues. Germline lookup yields CDR1 GTSNPN and CDR2 SVGIG (reference sequence). The CDR3 bases are TGTGCCTGGAATAGCGGGGGGGCCGGGGATACGCAGTATTTT. Its translation is CAWNSGGAGDTQYF.

The chain joins TRBV27 to TRBJ2-5, with a possible D match to TRBD1 (5 bases). V was cut by 5 bases and J by 2 bases, with 12 bases left in between. The germline CDR1 and CDR2 sequences are MNHEY and SMNVEV (reference sequence). CDR3 size: 14 residues. CDR3 bases: TGTGCCAGCAGTACCCAGGACACTCAAGAGACCCAGTACTTC. Encoded protein: CASSTQDTQETQYF.

This chain connects TRBV25-1 to TRBJ1-6; tentatively, D is TRBD1 (5 bases). V was cut by 1 base and J by 14 bases, with 12 bases left in between. This CDR3 contains 13 residues. In germline, CDR1 is MGHDK, CDR2 SYGVNS. This CDR3 is CASSESPGGALHF. CDR3 bases: TGTGCCAGCAGTGAATCCCCCGGGGGGGCCCTCCACTTT.

This clone came up a few times. The CDR3 region is CASSSSLRGARGEQFF. CDR3 bases: TGTGCCAGCAGTTCCTCCTTGCGGGGGGCCCGCGGTGAGCAGTTCTTC. J is TRBJ2-1 and V is TRBV6-5, with 8 bases matching TRBD2. This CDR3 comprises 16 residues. The V gene end was trimmed by 4 bases and the J gene end by 9 bases; junction bases not matched to a gene: 14. CDR1 is MNHEY and CDR2 is SVGAGI in the germline V gene.

The J gene is TRBJ2-1, the V gene TRBV2; D ambiguous. This CDR3 has 12 residues. Germline CDR1 and CDR2: SNHLY and FYNNEI. Trimming removed 5 bases from V and 4 bases from J, with 6 bases in between. CDR3 sequence (DNA): TGTGCCAGCAGTACACTTTACAATGAGCAGTTCTTC. This translates into CASSTLYNEQFF.

The chain carries TRBV7-2 and TRBJ2-1; D remains unclear. Between the trimmed V and J ends, which lost 1 base and 10 bases, there was a span of 11 bases. Germline V gene sequence: CDR1 SGHTA, CDR2 FQGNSA. The CDR3 is 13 amino acids. Here the CDR3 reads CASSLGWVLEQFF. Written as DNA, the CDR3 is TGTGCCAGCAGCTTAGGATGGGTATTAGAGCAGTTCTTC.

This clone was counted a single time. The chain has TRBV5-1 and TRBJ2-2; D not resolved. V was clipped by 1 base and J by 2 bases, with 0 bases between them. CDR3 size: 12 residues. The V gene's germline CDR1 is SGHRS and CDR2 YFSETQ. The CDR3: CASSLNTGELFF. The CDR3 bases are TGCGCCAGCAGCTTGAACACCGGGGAGCTGTTTTTT.

This clone was counted once. The chain has TRBV7-8 and TRBJ1-5; D gene ambiguous. The CDR3 is 15 residues long. Trimming stripped 3 bases from V and 5 bases from J, with 14 bases between. CDR1 and CDR2 from the germline V gene are SGHVS and FQNEAQ. The CDR3 DNA reads as TGTGCCAGCAGCTTTTCCGCAGAGTCAGATCAGCCCCAGCATTTT. This codes for CASSFSAESDQPQHF. The full variable domain, in which reference TRBV7-8 and TRBJ1-5 provide the parts outside the CDR3, is GAGVSQSPRYKVAKRGQDVALRCDPISGHVSLFWYQQALGQGPEFLTYFQNEAQLDKSGLPSDRFFAERPEGSVSTLKIQRTQQEDSAVYLCASSFSAESDQPQHFGDGTRLSIL.

The chain uses TRBV7-6 and TRBJ2-6; weak D call: TRBD2 (5 bases). The V end was cut by 1 base, the J end by 8 bases, with 9 bases between. Germline CDR1 is SGHVS and CDR2 is FNYEAQ. CDR3 length equals 14 residues. The CDR3 loop is CASSLGERSNVLTF. In nucleotides, the CDR3 is TGTGCCAGCAGCTTAGGGGAGAGGTCCAACGTCCTGACTTTC. The full variable domain, rest sourced from reference TRBV7-6 and TRBJ2-6, is GAGVSQSPRYKVTKRGQDVALRCDPISGHVSLYWYRQALGQGPEFLTYFNYEAQQDKSGLPNDRFSAERPEGSISTLTIQRTEQRDSAMYRCASSLGERSNVLTFGAGSRLTVL.

The chain uses TRBV19 and TRBJ1-1; D unresolved. Germline values: CDR1 LNHDA, CDR2 SQIVND (reference sequence). The ends were cut back, 0 bases at V and 1 base at J, with 6 bases in the middle. There are 14 residues in the CDR3. CDR3 in amino acids: CASSIDPGNTEAFF. The CDR3 nucleotides read TGTGCCAGTAGTATAGATCCCGGGAACACTGAAGCTTTCTTT.

The chain employs TRBV5-5 and TRBJ2-5, with D uncertain. The CDR3 totals 13 residues. Trimming took 5 bases from V and 2 from J, leaving 10 bases between them. Germline V gene data show CDR1 as SGHKS and CDR2 as YYEKEE (reference sequence). The CDR3 spells CASSLQWQETQYF. CDR3 coding DNA: TGTGCCAGCAGTCTACAGTGGCAAGAGACCCAGTACTTC.

The gene calls are TRBV5-6 and TRBJ1-5; no firm D call. Trimming left V 3 bases short and J 3 bases short, with 19 bases between. This CDR3 comprises 17 residues. Germline V CDR1 and CDR2: SGHDT, YYEEEE. CDR3 DNA sequence: TGTGCCAGCAGCTCGAGGAGGCGTCCCCACCTCAATCAGCCCCAGCATTTT. Amino acids: CASSSRRRPHLNQPQHF. Full variable domain (missing parts from reference TRBV5-6 and TRBJ1-5): DAGVTQSPTHLIKTRGQQVTLRCSPKSGHDTVSWYQQALGQGPQFIFQYYEEEERQRGNFPDRFSGHQFPNYSSELNVNALLLGDSALYLCASSSRRRPHLNQPQHFGDGTRLSIL.

V is TRBV6-1 and J is TRBJ1-6; D unresolved. CDR1 is MNHNS, CDR2 SASEGT, per germline. Trimming stripped 3 bases from V and 4 bases from J, with 4 bases between. CDR3 size: 13 residues. As DNA, the CDR3 is TGTGCCAGCAGTGAGATATATAATTCACCCCTCCACTTT. It specifies CASSEIYNSPLHF.

The J gene is TRBJ2-1, the V gene TRBV5-4; either TRBD1 or TRBD2 may supply D (6 bases each). Germline V lookup: CDR1 SGHNT, CDR2 YYREEE (reference sequence). V was pared by 1 base and J by 8 bases, with 10 bases between. The CDR3 is 13 residues long. The CDR3 sequence is CASSLTRGDEQFF. The CDR3 DNA reads as TGTGCCAGCAGCTTGACTAGGGGGGATGAGCAGTTCTTC.

This chain uses TRBV19 with TRBJ1-2; D may be TRBD1 (5 bases). V was cut by 0 bases and J by 6 bases, with 17 bases left in between. Germline CDR1 LNHDA, CDR2 SQIVND (reference sequence). This CDR3 region has 16 residues. CDR3 nucleotide sequence: TGTGCCAGTAGTATAGATCTATGGGGCAGACTCGATGGCTACACCTTC. It codes for CASSIDLWGRLDGYTF.

The V and J genes are TRBV7-2 and TRBJ2-5; D could derive from TRBD1 or TRBD2 (6 bases each). CDR1 is SGHTA and CDR2 is FQGNSA in the germline V gene. CDR3 length: 15 amino acids. Trimming cost V 1 base and J 4 bases, with 13 bases left between them. CDR3 sequence: CASSLGGGRRETQYF. CDR3 coding DNA: TGTGCCAGCAGCTTAGGAGGGGGGCGCCGAGAGACCCAGTACTTC. The full variable domain, in which reference TRBV7-2 and TRBJ2-5 provide the parts outside the CDR3, is GAGVSQSPSNKVTEKGKDVELRCDPISGHTALYWYRQSLGQGLEFLIYFQGNSAPDKSGLPSDRFSAERTGGSVSTLTIQRTQQEDSAVYLCASSLGGGRRETQYFGPGTRLLVL.

The J gene is TRBJ1-5, the V gene TRBV6-1; D remains ambiguous. In germline, CDR1 is MNHNS, CDR2 SASEGT. V was clipped by 2 bases and J by 1 base, with 12 bases between them. The CDR3 consists of 16 residues. CDR3 DNA sequence: TGTGCCAGCAGTGAAAAGAGGCAGCCCAGCAATCAGCCCCAGCATTTT. It encodes CASSEKRQPSNQPQHF.

The chain is built from TRBV11-2 and TRBJ2-5, with 8 bases fitting TRBD2. Per germline, CDR1 SGHAT and CDR2 FQNNGV. After removal of 4 bases from V and 5 bases from J, the junction contained 15 bases not matched to a gene. The CDR3 sequence is 17 residues long. The DNA for the CDR3 is TGTGCCAGCAGCTCCTCCCACGGCGGGGGGATTGGGGAGACCCAGTACTTC. Its protein product is CASSSSHGGGIGETQYF.

The CDR3, as DNA: TGCGCCAGCAGCCAAGACGGTTTAGGGTCAGGACCAGCCACGAGAGTAACAGATACGCAGTATTTT. Its translation: CASSQDGLGSGPATRVTDTQYF. V gene TRBV4-1 combines with J gene TRBJ2-3; no definite D call. The V end lost 0 bases, the J end lost 3 bases, and 31 bases lay between the germline ends. Germline-derived CDR1 and CDR2 are MGHRA and YSYEKL. The CDR3 covers 22 residues.

This clone was seen only once. The chain joins TRBV2 to TRBJ1-4; TRBD1 might be the D (6 bases). V lost 6 bases and J 7 bases, leaving 15 bases between the germline ends. CDR3 length: 14 residues. The germline V gene has CDR1 SNHLY and CDR2 FYNNEI. The CDR3, as DNA: TGTGCCAGCAGCCTGGACAGCGTAAGTGAAAAACTGTTTTTT. Translation gives CASSLDSVSEKLFF. The full variable domain, rest sourced from reference TRBV2 and TRBJ1-4, is EPEVTQTPSHQVTQMGQEVILRCVPISNHLYFYWYRQILGQKVEFLVSFYNNEISEKSEIFDDQFSVERPDGSNFTLKIRSTKLEDSAMYFCASSLDSVSEKLFFGSGTQLSVL.

This chain joins TRBV5-8 and TRBJ1-4, with a possible D match to TRBD1 (6 bases). The CDR3 runs 14 residues. Between the trimmed V and J ends, which lost 4 bases and 8 bases, there was a span of 15 bases. Germline CDR1 and CDR2: SGHTS and YDEGEE. The CDR3 DNA follows: TGTGCCAGCAGCCGGTGGGGGGCTGGGGAAAAACTGTTTTTT. Encoded protein: CASSRWGAGEKLFF.

The CDR3 region is CASSYVGVTVNGYTF. The DNA of the CDR3 is TGTGCCAGCAGTTACGTAGGGGTTACCGTTAATGGCTACACCTTC. V usage is TRBV6-5 and J usage is TRBJ1-2; D may be TRBD1 (5 bases). The V gene's germline CDR1 is MNHEY and CDR2 SVGAGI. The CDR3 spans 15 residues. Trimming left V 2 bases short and J 6 bases short, with 16 bases between.